What follows are 6 T cell receptor beta chains derived from one specimen sequenced in a study of a mutant IDH1 vaccine in newly diagnosed glioma. TCRdb's copy holds only in-frame clones and misses some; the assay was immunoSEQ multiplex PCR. The table shows about 120,000 clones, with roughly 88% occurring only once. These receptors have no identified antigens. Time point denoted: week 11, during vaccination. A 20-mer mutant IDH1 peptide at 300 ug was injected subcutaneously with topical imiquimod. The sample here was PBMCs, taken from a glioma patient whose treatment included an IDH1 peptide vaccine. The receptors shown here come from a woman between 50 and 59 years old with glioma.

The rearrangement links TRBV6-6 to TRBJ1-1, with D maybe TRBD1 (5 bases). Trimming stripped 7 bases from V and 4 bases from J, with 22 bases between. Germline CDR1 reads MNHNY; CDR2 reads SVGAGI (reference sequence). This CDR3 contains 16 residues. The CDR3 region has the DNA TGTGCCAGCATTCTCCAGGGAGGCGTCCTGGCCACTGAAGCTTTCTTT. Residues: CASILQGGVLATEAFF.

Concerning this clone: A much larger clone is a single base away; this may be a read error. This sequence joins TRBV27 and TRBJ1-1; tentative D call: TRBD1 (6 bases). CDR1 and CDR2 (germline): MNHEY, SMNVEV (reference sequence). This CDR3 contains 13 residues. Trimming left V 7 bases short and J 1 base short, with 10 bases between. The DNA for the CDR3 is TGTGCCAGCACCCCGGGACAGAACACTGAAGCTTTCTTT. Translation: CASTPGQNTEAFF.

In DNA, the CDR3 is TGTGCCAGCAGCTTTAACAGGGCGGAAAAAGAGACCCAGTACTTC. Protein sequence: CASSFNRAEKETQYF. The J gene is TRBJ2-5, the V gene TRBV7-9, with D perhaps matching TRBD1 (6 bases). This CDR3 comprises 15 residues. V dropped 3 bases and J dropped 3 bases, with 14 bases sitting between them. CDR1 and CDR2 (germline): SEHNR, FQNEAQ (reference sequence).

This clone was observed a single time. This sequence joins TRBV27 and TRBJ2-3; TRBD1 is a possible D gene (5 bases). V was trimmed by 7 bases and J by 0 bases, leaving 8 bases between them. Germline CDR1 and CDR2: MNHEY and SMNVEV (reference sequence). The CDR3 has 13 amino acids. The CDR3 sequence: CASTPGSTDTQYF. CDR3 bases: TGTGCCAGCACGCCAGGGAGCACAGATACGCAGTATTTT.

The chain uses TRBV5-1 and TRBJ2-3, with 7 bases identical to TRBD2. This CDR3 has 14 amino acids. V was pared by 5 bases and J by 2 bases, with 5 bases of the junction left unmatched. The germline CDR1 and CDR2 sequences are SGHRS and YFSETQ. CDR3 amino acids: CASRRGGPTDTQYF. The CDR3 DNA reads as TGCGCCAGCAGGAGGGGAGGGCCCACAGATACGCAGTATTTT.

The chain links TRBV6-5 to TRBJ1-4; D perhaps matches TRBD1 (6 bases). The CDR3 totals 15 residues. The germline gives CDR1 MNHEY, CDR2 SVGAGI. V shed 2 bases and J shed 8 bases, with 15 bases lying between them. The CDR3 spells CASSYLTGTREKLFF. The CDR3 DNA reads as TGTGCCAGCAGTTACCTTACAGGGACCCGGGAAAAACTGTTTTTT.